One and the same sample provided the 21 T cell receptor beta chains below, sequenced in a study of cytomegalovirus exposure and HLA in healthy donors. PCR primers comprised 60 Vbeta and 13 Jbeta primers. Generated by immunoSEQ multiplex PCR, the TCRdb table keeps only in-frame clones and is missing some. This table holds some 120,000 clones, less than 85% found once. Sequencing was done on a sample of PBMCs. These receptors originate from a man aged 35-49 years in good health and CMV-seronegative.

The rearrangement links TRBV10-3 to TRBJ1-4; D is uncertain. The CDR3 has 14 amino acids. V was cut by 2 bases and J by 4 bases, with 8 bases left in between. Germline lookup yields CDR1 ENHRY and CDR2 SYGVKD. The CDR3 bases are TGTGCCATCAGTGAGCACAACATTAATGAAAAACTGTTTTTT. Translation: CAISEHNINEKLFF.

As for this clone: This is likely a read error, given that the CDR3 carries no conserved phenylalanine or tryptophan at its end. This chain uses TRBV2 with TRBJ2-3; D is uncertain. Trimming took off 6 bases at V and 0 bases at J, with 10 bases between the two ends. The CDR3 has 14 residues. Germline assignment: CDR1 SNHLY and CDR2 FYNNEI. The CDR3 DNA is TGTGCCAGCAGGAGGCAGGCTAGCACAGATACGCAGTATGTT. It codes for CASRRQASTDTQYV.

The rearrangement links TRBV2 to TRBJ2-3; D is perhaps TRBD1 (5 bases). Germline loops: CDR1 SNHLY, CDR2 FYNNEI. Trimming left V 2 bases short and J 0 bases short, with 9 bases between. This CDR3 is built from 15 residues. In DNA, the CDR3 is TGTGCCAGCAGTGAACAGGGAACTAGCACAGATACGCAGTATTTT. As protein: CASSEQGTSTDTQYF.

This chain connects TRBV30 to TRBJ1-2; D unresolved. Germline CDR1 is GTSNPN and CDR2 is SVGIG (reference sequence). The CDR3 sequence is 12 residues long. V was clipped by 4 bases and J by 7 bases, with 13 bases between them. The CDR3, as DNA: TGTGCCTGGACGGCAAGTCAGGTTGGCTACACCTTC. Protein: CAWTASQVGYTF.

V gene TRBV28 combines with J gene TRBJ2-4, with D possibly TRBD1 on 6 matching bases. There are 19 residues in the CDR3. V was shortened by 3 bases and J by 0 bases, with 21 bases between the two germline ends. Germline V CDR1 and CDR2: MDHEN, SYDVKM. The CDR3 protein is CASSFLTVTGDLAKNIQYF. CDR3 coding DNA: TGTGCCAGCAGTTTCCTCACAGTGACAGGAGACCTAGCCAAAAACATTCAGTACTTC.

The V gene is TRBV7-6, the J gene TRBJ1-4, with TRBD1 as a possible D gene (5 bases). CDR1 and CDR2 (germline): SGHVS, FNYEAQ. The CDR3 runs 13 residues. V was shortened by 3 bases and J by 8 bases, with 10 bases between the two germline ends. The CDR3 region is CASSLTVREKLFF. The CDR3 DNA reads TGTGCCAGCAGCTTGACAGTTAGAGAAAAACTGTTTTTT.

In its sample, this clone was seen once. The chain is built from TRBV2 and TRBJ1-1, with TRBD1 matching over 7 bases. The V gene's germline CDR1 is SNHLY and CDR2 FYNNEI. The junction had 3 bases not matched to a gene; V was cut back by 6 bases and J by 5 bases. The CDR3 loop spans 12 amino acids. The DNA of the CDR3 is TGTGCCAGCAGAGCAGGGGGTACTGAAGCTTTCTTT. Its translation is CASRAGGTEAFF.

This chain uses TRBV7-9 with TRBJ2-1; tentative D call: TRBD2 (6 bases). Trimming took 8 bases from V and 6 from J, leaving 20 bases between them. The CDR3 is made up of 15 amino acids. Germline loops: CDR1 SEHNR, CDR2 FQNEAQ (reference sequence). The CDR3 here is CASRAYPPGGNEQFF. The DNA for the CDR3 is TGTGCCAGCCGAGCTTACCCCCCCGGGGGCAATGAGCAGTTCTTC.

The V gene is TRBV27, the J gene TRBJ1-1; TRBD1 agrees at 9 bases. Germline CDR1 reads MNHEY; CDR2 reads SMNVEV (reference sequence). The J segment lost 8 bases and the V segment lost 3 bases, leaving 10 bases of the junction unmatched. There are 15 residues in the CDR3. The CDR3 nucleotides are TGTGCCAGCAGTTTTTACACAGGGGGCACGACGGAAGCTTTCTTT. Its protein product is CASSFYTGGTTEAFF.

The rearrangement links TRBV5-1 to TRBJ2-3; D remains unclear. Deletions cut 4 bases from V and 5 bases from J, with 20 bases between. The CDR3 has 16 amino acids. Germline CDR1 and CDR2: SGHRS and YFSETQ. CDR3 protein: CASSLGDSSWVDTQYF. The CDR3 DNA follows: TGCGCCAGCAGCCTGGGTGATAGCTCCTGGGTAGATACGCAGTATTTT.

CDR3 in amino acids: CASRRQGRGTGELFF. In nucleotides, the CDR3 is TGTGCCAGCAGGAGGCAGGGTAGGGGCACCGGGGAGCTGTTTTTT. The chain employs TRBV2 and TRBJ2-2; weak D call: TRBD1 (5 bases). Germline assignment: CDR1 SNHLY and CDR2 FYNNEI. CDR3 length: 15 residues. Trimming stripped 6 bases from V and 4 bases from J, with 15 bases between.

This rearrangement joins TRBV19 to TRBJ1-4, with no clear D. The CDR3 spans 13 residues. Germline assignment: CDR1 LNHDA and CDR2 SQIVND (reference sequence). V was cut by 3 bases and J by 5 bases, with 7 bases left in between. CDR3 sequence: CASSILVNEKLFF. CDR3 bases: TGTGCCAGTAGTATTCTAGTGAATGAAAAACTGTTTTTT.

The chain employs TRBV5-1 and TRBJ2-7, with D tentatively TRBD1 (5 bases). CDR1 SGHRS and CDR2 YFSETQ come from the germline V gene. The CDR3 consists of 12 residues. V shed 9 bases and J shed 1 base, with 11 bases lying between them. For the CDR3, the DNA is TGCGCCACAGGGATGGATTCCTACGAGCAGTACTTC. It yields the protein CATGMDSYEQYF.

This rearrangement joins TRBV7-8 to TRBJ1-1, with D perhaps TRBD1 (6 bases). With 1 base removed from V and 6 bases from J, the gap between germline ends came to 9 bases. CDR3 length: 13 residues. The V gene's germline CDR1 is SGHVS and CDR2 FQNEAQ. This chain's CDR3 is CASSLVRTAEAFF. The CDR3 DNA follows: TGTGCCAGCAGCTTAGTGCGGACAGCTGAAGCTTTCTTT.

The genes are TRBV2 and TRBJ1-4, with unresolved D. Trimming removed 8 bases at V and 0 bases at J, with 7 bases between. Germline assignment: CDR1 SNHLY and CDR2 FYNNEI. The CDR3 loop spans 13 amino acids. CDR3 coding DNA: TGTGCCAGCTCGTATGCAACTAATGAAAAACTGTTTTTT. Encoded protein: CASSYATNEKLFF.

This clone was detected only a few times. Distinct nucleotide sequences in the sample also encode this CDR3. This chain joins TRBV7-8 and TRBJ1-6; D is possibly TRBD1 (6 bases). With 4 bases removed from V and 7 bases from J, the gap between germline ends came to 17 bases. Germline assignment: CDR1 SGHVS and CDR2 FQNEAQ. The CDR3 consists of 16 residues. For the CDR3, the DNA is TGTGCCAGCAGCTACAACAGGGTAGTAGTAAATTCACCCCTCCACTTT. Translation: CASSYNRVVVNSPLHF.

CDR3 sequence (DNA): TGTGCTAGTGGTTTGGTACCAGGGAACTATGGCTACACCTTC. It yields the protein CASGLVPGNYGYTF. The chain joins TRBV12-5 to TRBJ1-2; D may be TRBD1 (5 bases). V lost 0 bases and J 2 bases, leaving 7 bases between the germline ends. Germline V CDR1 and CDR2: LGHNT, FRNRAP. This CDR3 has 14 residues. The variable domain in full, with the rest retrieved from reference TRBV12-5 and TRBJ1-2, is DARVTQTPRHKVTEMGQEVTMRCQPILGHNTVFWYRQTMMQGLELLAYFRNRAPLDDSGMPKDRFSAEMPDATLATLKIQPSEPRDSAVYFCASGLVPGNYGYTFGSGTRLTVV.

The J gene is TRBJ1-2, the V gene TRBV5-6; TRBD1 agrees at 11 bases. Germline V gives CDR1 SGHDT, CDR2 YYEEEE. J lost 4 bases, V lost 4 bases, and 6 bases had no gene match. This CDR3 is 15 amino acids long. For the CDR3, the DNA is TGTGCCAGCAGCCCGGACAGGGGGCTTCGCTATGGCTACACCTTC. This codes for CASSPDRGLRYGYTF.

The chain uses TRBV5-1 and TRBJ1-1, with TRBD1 matching over 8 bases. The CDR3 has 16 residues. Trimming at V came to 2 bases and at J to 1 base, leaving 7 bases not matched to a gene. Germline V gene data show CDR1 as SGHRS and CDR2 as YFSETQ. The CDR3 bases are TGCGCCAGCAGCTTCCCAGGACAGGGAGCGAACACTGAAGCTTTCTTT. The encoded protein is CASSFPGQGANTEAFF. Filled out from reference TRBV5-1 and TRBJ1-1, the complete variable domain reads KAGVTQTPRYLIKTRGQQVTLSCSPISGHRSVSWYQQTPGQGLQFLFEYFSETQRNKGNFPGRFSGRQFSNSRSEMNVSTLELGDSALYLCASSFPGQGANTEAFFGQGTRLTVV.

This clone occurred a few times. The chain employs TRBV7-2 and TRBJ2-5; D is perhaps TRBD1 (5 bases). The V gene's germline CDR1 is SGHTA and CDR2 FQGNSA. CDR3 size: 13 residues. Trimming cost V 3 bases and J 1 base, with 6 bases left between them. The CDR3 nucleotides read TGTGCCAGCAGCTTTGGGGCCCAAGAGACCCAGTACTTC. Translating gives CASSFGAQETQYF. Variable domain in full (rest from reference TRBV7-2 and TRBJ2-5): GAGVSQSPSNKVTEKGKDVELRCDPISGHTALYWYRQSLGQGLEFLIYFQGNSAPDKSGLPSDRFSAERTGGSVSTLTIQRTQQEDSAVYLCASSFGAQETQYFGPGTRLLVL.

The chain joins TRBV2 to TRBJ2-1, with 13 bases fitting TRBD2. The CDR3 consists of 22 residues. The J segment lost 0 bases and the V segment lost 5 bases, leaving 19 bases of the junction unmatched. Germline CDR1 is SNHLY and CDR2 is FYNNEI. The CDR3 sequence is CASSPKSLPGLAGKSSYNEQFF. DNA of the CDR3: TGTGCCAGCAGTCCTAAGTCGTTACCGGGACTAGCGGGAAAGAGCTCCTACAATGAGCAGTTCTTC.